The entry below describes one T cell receptor beta chain. The entry originates in a study of blood T cell repertoires in COVID-19. In the study overall: Italy, Spain and the United States were the sources of the convalescent and acute COVID-19 samples. The cDNA or gDNA used as material had been derived from T cells, B-cell-depleted T cells, or PBMCs.

In the authors' methods: Nucleated cell counts were estimated from reference gene primer amplification. Sequenced by immunoSEQ multiplex PCR; TCRdb stores in-frame clones only, minus some. That table supplies the V and J calls and clone size; D and trimming were determined from the DNA. This table holds around 30,000 clones, about 92% found once. The V gene's germline CDR1 is SGDLS and CDR2 YYNGEE. This CDR3 contains 17 residues. Trimming pared 3 bases from V and 2 bases from J, leaving 18 bases between. This rearrangement joins TRBV9 to TRBJ2-1; possible D gene TRBD1, 6 bases. The sample was peripheral blood. This TCR was sampled from a man in his 70s with active or convalescent COVID-19. The CDR3 coding sequence is TGTGCCAGCAGCGCCAATCCATCCGGGACAACCTACAATGAGCAGTTCTTC. Translated, it gives CASSANPSGTTYNEQFF.